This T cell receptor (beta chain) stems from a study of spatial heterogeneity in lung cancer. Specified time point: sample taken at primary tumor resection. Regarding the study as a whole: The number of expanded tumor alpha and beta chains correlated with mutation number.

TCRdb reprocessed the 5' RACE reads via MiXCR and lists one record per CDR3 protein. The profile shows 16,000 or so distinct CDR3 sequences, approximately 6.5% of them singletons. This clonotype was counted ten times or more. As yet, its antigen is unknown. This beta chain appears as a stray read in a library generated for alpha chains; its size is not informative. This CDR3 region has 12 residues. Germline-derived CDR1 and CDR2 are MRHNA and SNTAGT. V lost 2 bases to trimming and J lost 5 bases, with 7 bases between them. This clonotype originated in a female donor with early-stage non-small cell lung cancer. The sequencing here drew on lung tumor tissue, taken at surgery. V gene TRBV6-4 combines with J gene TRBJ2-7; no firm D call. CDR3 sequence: CASSDPNDEQYF. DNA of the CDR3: TGTGCCAGCAGTGACCCGAACGACGAGCAGTACTTC.